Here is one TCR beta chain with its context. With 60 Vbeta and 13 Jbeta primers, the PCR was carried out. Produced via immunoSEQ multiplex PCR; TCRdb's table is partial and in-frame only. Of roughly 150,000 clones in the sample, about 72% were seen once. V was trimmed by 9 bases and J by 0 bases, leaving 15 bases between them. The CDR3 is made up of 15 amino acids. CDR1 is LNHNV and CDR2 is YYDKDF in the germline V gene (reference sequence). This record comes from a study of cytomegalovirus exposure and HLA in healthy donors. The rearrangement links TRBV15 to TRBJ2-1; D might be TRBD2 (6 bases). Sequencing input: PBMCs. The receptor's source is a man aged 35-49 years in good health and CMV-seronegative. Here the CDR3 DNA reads TGTGCCACGGGCTCTAGCGCTAGCTCCTACAATGAGCAGTTCTTC. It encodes CATGSSASSYNEQFF.